This entry lists 21 T cell receptor beta chains sequenced from one sample in a study of T cells in Graves' hyperthyroidism and ophthalmopathy. The investigators amplified TCR beta CDR3 regions from RNA transcripts. RT-PCR in the first round (using the HTBI primer set) targeted the TCR CDR3. TCRdb used MiXCR to reprocess the multiplex PCR reads, holding one entry per CDR3 protein. Of 350,000 to 400,000 distinct CDR3 sequences in the sample, over 15% were seen once. The sequencing input was blood. The receptor source for this set is a woman aged 18 to 35 with Graves' hyperthyroidism.

This clonotype was found many times. The chain is built from TRBV30 and TRBJ1-6; TRBD1 aligns across 10 bases. The V gene end was trimmed by 5 bases and the J gene end by 2 bases; junction bases not matched to a gene: 6. The V gene's germline CDR1 is GTSNPN and CDR2 SVGIG (reference sequence). This CDR3 has 16 amino acids. The CDR3 DNA sequence: TGTGCCTGGCAAGGGGACAGGGGCGCCTATAATTCACCCCTCCACTTT. It encodes CAWQGDRGAYNSPLHF. The whole variable domain, filled in from reference TRBV30 and TRBJ1-6, reads SQTIHQWPATLVQPVGSPLSLECTVEGTSNPNLYWYRQAAGRGLQLLFYSVGIGQISSEVPQNLSASRPQDRQFILSSKKLLLSDSGFYLCAWQGDRGAYNSPLHFGNGTRLTVT.

The chain links TRBV10-3 to TRBJ1-1; a weak D match, TRBD1 (5 bases). Germline CDR1 is ENHRY and CDR2 is SYGVKD. The V gene lost 3 bases and the J gene lost 8 bases, with 7 bases spanning the gap. The CDR3 covers 11 residues. For the CDR3, the DNA is TGTGCCATCAGTGAAAACAGGGAAGCTTTCTTT. Amino acids: CAISENREAFF.

The CDR3 sequence: CAISEGGGETQYF. CDR3 nucleotides: TGTGCCATCAGTGAAGGGGGGGGAGAGACCCAGTACTTC. This rearrangement joins TRBV10-3 to TRBJ2-5; a possible D gene is TRBD2 (7 bases). The CDR3 has 13 residues. Germline-derived CDR1 and CDR2 are ENHRY and SYGVKD. V was trimmed by 3 bases and J by 4 bases, leaving 9 bases between them.

V and J are TRBV5-1 and TRBJ2-7, with a tentative D call TRBD2 (6 bases). The ends were cut back, 3 bases at V and 6 bases at J, with 16 bases in the middle. CDR1 is SGHRS and CDR2 is YFSETQ in the germline V gene. The CDR3 contains 14 residues. The DNA for the CDR3 is TGCGCCAGCAGCTCTGGGGGGTCAGCGGGCGAGCAGTACTTC. Translating it yields CASSSGGSAGEQYF.

With regard to this clonotype: A clone one base away is much larger, so this may be a read error. The chain employs TRBV10-2 and TRBJ1-2; D gene uncertain. This CDR3 comprises 12 residues. The germline V gene has CDR1 WSHSY and CDR2 SAAADI. The CDR3 reads CSSSERGYGYTF. The CDR3, as DNA: TGCTCCAGCAGTGAGAGAGGATATGGCTACACCTTC.

As for this clonotype: With a much larger clone just one base away, this may be a read error. Here the CDR3 omits its conserved ending phenylalanine or tryptophan, so a read error is the likely source. The rearrangement uses TRBV4-2 and TRBJ1-2; 11 positions match TRBD1. The germline gives CDR1 LGHNA, CDR2 YNFKEQ. V lost 3 bases to trimming and J lost 7 bases; unmatched junction nucleotides: 7. CDR3 length: 15 amino acids. The CDR3 DNA follows: TGTGCCAGCAGCCATCCCCCGGGACAGGGGGGTGGCTACACCCTC. It encodes CASSHPPGQGGGYTL.

Remarks on this clonotype: One end of the junction is discordant with germline, which a read error may explain. The chain couples TRBV6-5 to TRBJ1-5; tentative D call: TRBD1 (6 bases). The CDR3 has 15 residues. Germline-derived CDR1 and CDR2 are MNHEY and SVGAGI. Here the CDR3 DNA reads TGTGTCAGCAGTTCCACAGGGTCTCCCAATCAGCCCCAGCATTTT. Residues: CVSSSTGSPNQPQHF.

The table lists this clonotype with many counts. V is TRBV6-1 and J is TRBJ1-6; unclear D gene. V lost 6 bases, J lost 6 bases, and 18 bases lay in between. The germline V gene has CDR1 MNHNS and CDR2 SASEGT. This CDR3 is 16 amino acids long. CDR3 bases: TGTGCCAGCAGACAAATGCGGGATACTCTTAATTCACCCCTCCACTTT. The encoded protein is CASRQMRDTLNSPLHF.

This clonotype was counted ten times or more. The V gene is TRBV12-3 or TRBV12-4, the J gene TRBJ1-1, with a weak D call TRBD1 (5 bases). The CDR3 is 15 amino acids. The germline V and J ends were trimmed by 8 bases and 0 bases, with 16 bases remaining between them. CDR3 DNA sequence: TGTGCCAGCCTTACAATCCAGGGACTGAACACTGAAGCTTTCTTT. It translates to CASLTIQGLNTEAFF.

This clonotype was observed at least ten times. The chain employs TRBV10-3 and TRBJ1-1, with D possibly being TRBD1 (6 bases). V gave up 7 bases and J gave up 4 bases, with 16 bases separating them. CDR1 and CDR2 from the germline V gene are ENHRY and SYGVKD. This CDR3 spans 14 amino acids. CDR3 in amino acids: CAINFGTWSTEAFF. As DNA, the CDR3 is TGTGCCATCAATTTCGGGACATGGAGCACTGAAGCTTTCTTT.

The chain uses TRBV7-8 and TRBJ2-1; no definite D call. This CDR3 is built from 14 residues. V was pared by 7 bases and J by 3 bases, with 13 bases between. From germline, CDR1 is SGHVS and CDR2 FQNEAQ. The CDR3 sequence is CASTPVAVYNEQFF. In DNA, the CDR3 is TGTGCCAGCACCCCGGTCGCGGTCTACAATGAGCAGTTCTTC.

The sample holds many counts of this clonotype. The gene calls are TRBV30 and TRBJ1-1; D is undetermined. Germline V gene data show CDR1 as GTSNPN and CDR2 as SVGIG (reference sequence). Trimming shortened V by 2 bases and J by 0 bases, and 7 bases separated the two germline ends. CDR3 length: 13 amino acids. The CDR3 region has the DNA TGTGCCTGGAGTAAAGGGCTGAACACTGAAGCTTTCTTT. The encoded protein is CAWSKGLNTEAFF.

The sample holds many counts of this clonotype. The gene calls are TRBV6-5 and TRBJ1-5; D possibly corresponds to TRBD1 (6 bases). Germline V CDR1 and CDR2: MNHEY, SVGAGI. Trimming left V 8 bases short and J 1 base short, with 18 bases between. This CDR3 has 16 residues. The CDR3 DNA reads as TGTGCCAGCTCATGGGGGGGGGGCCAGAGCAATCAGCCCCAGCATTTT. It codes for CASSWGGGQSNQPQHF.

This clonotype was seen many times. This chain uses TRBV7-2 with TRBJ2-5; D not certain. The CDR3 is 14 amino acids. Germline V lookup: CDR1 SGHTA, CDR2 FQGNSA. V lost 2 bases and J lost 5, with 12 bases in between. The CDR3 region is CASSLSRTTETQYF. In DNA, the CDR3 is TGTGCCAGCAGCTTATCGAGGACCACCGAGACCCAGTACTTC.

This clonotype appeared many times. V usage is TRBV9 and J usage is TRBJ2-2, with a possible D match to TRBD1 (6 bases). Germline assignment: CDR1 SGDLS and CDR2 YYNGEE. Deletions cut 2 bases from V and 0 bases from J, with 11 bases between. This CDR3 comprises 16 residues. CDR3 nucleotides: TGTGCCAGCAGCGTGACGACAGGACCGAACACCGGGGAGCTGTTTTTT. The encoded protein is CASSVTTGPNTGELFF.

In this sample, this clonotype turned up many times. This chain links TRBV29-1 with TRBJ1-1; TRBD1 is a possible D gene (6 bases). Looked up from germline, CDR1 is SQVTM and CDR2 is ANQGSEA. V dropped 2 bases and J dropped 6 bases, with 7 bases sitting between them. CDR3 length: 11 residues. CDR3 region: CSVEWGPEAFF. The CDR3 DNA reads as TGCAGCGTTGAATGGGGGCCTGAAGCTTTCTTT.

The table lists this clonotype with a few counts. A much larger clone differs by one base, so this may be a read error. V gene TRBV2 combines with J gene TRBJ2-5; D may be TRBD1 or TRBD2 (5 bases each). The CDR3 is 14 residues long. Germline V gene lookup returns CDR1 SNHLY and CDR2 FYNNEI. CDR3 residues: CASSETWRGETKYF. In DNA form, the CDR3 reads TGTGCCAGCAGTGAAACCTGGCGAGGGGAGACCAAGTACTTC.

This clonotype has at least ten counts. The V and J genes are TRBV10-3 and TRBJ2-7, with D perhaps assigned TRBD1 or TRBD2 (5 bases each). Germline-derived CDR1 and CDR2 are ENHRY and SYGVKD. The V gene lost 2 bases and the J gene lost 5 bases, with 10 bases spanning the gap. The length of the CDR3 is 13 residues. CDR3 protein: CAISEAGTDEQYF. CDR3 coding DNA: TGTGCCATCAGTGAGGCAGGGACCGACGAGCAGTACTTC.

In regard to this clonotype: The junction differs from germline at one of its ends, possibly a read error. This chain connects TRBV20-1 to TRBJ1-1, with 10 bases that match TRBD1. The CDR3 has 15 residues. Germline-derived CDR1 and CDR2 are DFQATT and SNEGSKA (reference sequence). For the CDR3, the DNA is TGCAGTGCTAGCAATCCGGGACAGGGGAACACTGGAGCTTTCTTT. It specifies CSASNPGQGNTGAFF.

This clonotype has a count of ten or more. The V call is TRBV6-5, the J call TRBJ2-5, with D possibly called TRBD1 or TRBD2 (5 bases each). The V gene's germline CDR1 is MNHEY and CDR2 SVGAGI. The CDR3 has 14 residues. Deletions cut 0 bases from V and 10 bases from J, with 15 bases between. The CDR3 DNA is TGTGCCAGCAGTTACTCTCGGGGCAAAGAGGACCAGTACTTC. Protein: CASSYSRGKEDQYF.

This clonotype occurred many times. The V call is TRBV24-1, the J call TRBJ1-1; 8 bases align to TRBD1. Germline values: CDR1 KGHDR, CDR2 SFDVKD. Trimming cost V 4 bases and J 11 bases; bases outside gene matches: 11. This CDR3 has 14 residues. This chain's CDR3 is CATSDRGTGEAAFF. The CDR3 DNA reads as TGTGCCACCAGTGACCGCGGGACAGGAGAGGCGGCTTTCTTT.